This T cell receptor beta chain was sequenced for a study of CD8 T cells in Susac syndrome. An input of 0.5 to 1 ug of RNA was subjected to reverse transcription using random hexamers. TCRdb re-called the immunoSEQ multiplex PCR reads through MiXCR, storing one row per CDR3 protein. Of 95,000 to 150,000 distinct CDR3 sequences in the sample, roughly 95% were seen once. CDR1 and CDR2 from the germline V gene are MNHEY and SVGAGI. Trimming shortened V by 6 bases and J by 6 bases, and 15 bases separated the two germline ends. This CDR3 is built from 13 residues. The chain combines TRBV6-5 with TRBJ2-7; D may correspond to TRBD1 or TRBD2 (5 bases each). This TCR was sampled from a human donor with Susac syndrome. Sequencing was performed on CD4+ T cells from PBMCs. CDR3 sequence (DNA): TGTGCCAGCAGCTTACGGGGCCCGTCCGAGCAGTACTTC. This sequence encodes CASSLRGPSEQYF.